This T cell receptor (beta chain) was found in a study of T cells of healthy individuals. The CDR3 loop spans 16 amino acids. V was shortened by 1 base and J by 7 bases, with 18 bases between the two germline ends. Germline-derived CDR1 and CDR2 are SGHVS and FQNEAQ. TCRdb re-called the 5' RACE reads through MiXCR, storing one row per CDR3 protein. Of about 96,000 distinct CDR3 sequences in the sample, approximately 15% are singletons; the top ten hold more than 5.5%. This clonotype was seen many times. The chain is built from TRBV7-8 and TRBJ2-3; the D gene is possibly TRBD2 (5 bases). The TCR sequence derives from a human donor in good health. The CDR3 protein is CASSLVRRASDYTQYF. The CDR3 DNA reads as TGTGCCAGCAGCTTAGTTCGGCGGGCCTCTGATTATACGCAGTATTTT.